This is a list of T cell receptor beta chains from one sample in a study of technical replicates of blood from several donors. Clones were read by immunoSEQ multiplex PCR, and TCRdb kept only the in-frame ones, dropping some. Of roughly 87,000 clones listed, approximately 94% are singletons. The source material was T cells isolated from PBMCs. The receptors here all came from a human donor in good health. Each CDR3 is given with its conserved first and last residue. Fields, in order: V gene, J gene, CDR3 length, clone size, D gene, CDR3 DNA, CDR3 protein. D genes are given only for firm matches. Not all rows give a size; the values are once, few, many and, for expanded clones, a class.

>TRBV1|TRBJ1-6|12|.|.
TGCACCCCCGACAGGGGTAATTCACCCCTCCACTTT
CTPDRGNSPLHF
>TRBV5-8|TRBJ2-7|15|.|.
TGTGCCAGCAGCTTCCTCAGGGCCACGGTCCACGAGCAGTACTTC
CASSFLRATVHEQYF
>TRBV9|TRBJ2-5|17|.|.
TGTGCCAGCAGCTTCCACCCCGAAGACAGGCCGGGGGAGACCCAGTACTTC
CASSFHPEDRPGETQYF
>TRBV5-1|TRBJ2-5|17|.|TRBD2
TGCGCCAGCAGCTTGACTAGCGGGAGTGGATTAGGAGAGACCCAGTACTTC
CASSLTSGSGLGETQYF
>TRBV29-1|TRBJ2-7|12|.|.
TGCAGCGTGGGGGACATCTCCTACGAGCAGTACTTC
CSVGDISYEQYF
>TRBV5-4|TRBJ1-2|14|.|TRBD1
TGTGCCAGCAGGACCTGGACAGGGAGAGCCGGCTACACCTTC
CASRTWTGRAGYTF
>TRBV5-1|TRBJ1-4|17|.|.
TGCGCCAGCAGCTTACCTTCCCCGGGTCCCAAGGAGGAAAAACTGTTTTTT
CASSLPSPGPKEEKLFF
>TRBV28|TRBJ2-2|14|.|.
TGTGCCAGCAAAGCGGGACAGGACAGCGGGGAGCTGTTTTTT
CASKAGQDSGELFF
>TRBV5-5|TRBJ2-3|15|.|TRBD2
TGTGCCAGCAGCGCCGGACTAGGGATCACAGATACGCAGTATTTT
CASSAGLGITDTQYF
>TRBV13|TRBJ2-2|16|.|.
TGTGCCAGCAGCTTTCGTGGGGGGGCGGAAACCGGGGAGCTGTTTTTT
CASSFRGGAETGELFF
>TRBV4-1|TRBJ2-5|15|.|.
TGCGCCAGCAGCCAAGATCAGCCGGGGATGGAGACCCAGTACTTC
CASSQDQPGMETQYF
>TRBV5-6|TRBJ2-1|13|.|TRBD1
TGTGCCAGCACCGGGACAGGGTACAATGAGCAGTTCTTC
CASTGTGYNEQFF
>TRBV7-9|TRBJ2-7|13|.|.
TGTGCCAGCAGCTTAGTTAGCTCCTACGAGCAGTACTTC
CASSLVSSYEQYF
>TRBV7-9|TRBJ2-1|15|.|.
TGTGCCAGCAGCTCCGGGTCGGCTAGCGCAAAACAGGAGCTCTTC
CASSSGSASAKQELF
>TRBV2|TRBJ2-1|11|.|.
TGTGCCACCCAGGGTTACAATGAGCAGTTCTTC
CATQGYNEQFF
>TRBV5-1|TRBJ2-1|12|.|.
TGCGCCAGCGGAGACTACCCCAATGAGCAGTTCTTC
CASGDYPNEQFF
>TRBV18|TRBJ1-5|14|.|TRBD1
TGTGCCAGCTCACCAGGGACAGGGGACCAGCCCCAGCATTTT
CASSPGTGDQPQHF
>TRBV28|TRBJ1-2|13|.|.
TGTGCCAGCAGTCCGTTATCCCAGCGGGGCTACACCTTC
CASSPLSQRGYTF
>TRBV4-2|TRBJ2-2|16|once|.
TGTGCCAGCAGCCAACCCGCAGGGGCGCCGGCCGGGGAGCTGTTTTTT
CASSQPAGAPAGELFF
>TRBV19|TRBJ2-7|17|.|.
TGTGCCAGTAGTATTCGAGGGGAGGCACCGAGCTCCTACGAGCAGTACTTC
CASSIRGEAPSSYEQYF
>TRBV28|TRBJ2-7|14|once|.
TGTGCCAGCAGTCGACAGGTCCTATCCTACGAGCAGTACTTC
CASSRQVLSYEQYF
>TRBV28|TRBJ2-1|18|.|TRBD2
TGTGCCAGCAGTTTACGCCGACTAGCGGGACCGTACATCCATGAGCAGTTCTTC
CASSLRRLAGPYIHEQFF
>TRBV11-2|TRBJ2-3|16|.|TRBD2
TGTGCCAGCAGCTTAGATAGCGGGGGGGTCACAGATACGCAGTATTTT
CASSLDSGGVTDTQYF
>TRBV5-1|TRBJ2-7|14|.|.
TGCGCCAGCAGACCGCTCCTCGGGTCCTACGAGCAGTACTTC
CASRPLLGSYEQYF
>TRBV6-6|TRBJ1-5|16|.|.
TGTGCCAGCAGTTTTTTGTACCCGGGTAGCAATCAGCCCCAGCATTTT
CASSFLYPGSNQPQHF
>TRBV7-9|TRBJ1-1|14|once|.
TGTGCCAGCAGGCACGCCCTCGCCCTAGAGGAAGCTTTCTTT
CASRHALALEEAFF
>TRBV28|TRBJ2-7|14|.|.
TGTGCCAGCAGTTTAAGTACAGTCTCCTACGAGCAGTACTTC
CASSLSTVSYEQYF
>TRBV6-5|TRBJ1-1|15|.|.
TGTGCCAGCAGTTACTCCCGGGTAGGGAACACTGAAGCTTTCTTT
CASSYSRVGNTEAFF
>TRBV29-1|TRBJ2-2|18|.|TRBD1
TGCAGCGTTCCCGCGACCGTAACCGGGACAGGGGTTACCGGGGAGCTGTTTTTT
CSVPATVTGTGVTGELFF
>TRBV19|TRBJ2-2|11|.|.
TGTGCCAGTTTCCGGGGCGGGGAGCTGTTTTTT
CASFRGGELFF
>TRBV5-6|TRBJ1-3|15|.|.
TGTGCCAGCAGCCCGGACTCCCGAACTGGAAACACCATATATTTT
CASSPDSRTGNTIYF
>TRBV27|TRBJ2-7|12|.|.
TGTGCCAGTTCCGGCGGAGGGTACGAGCAGTACTTC
CASSGGGYEQYF
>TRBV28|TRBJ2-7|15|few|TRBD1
TGTGCCAGCAGTCCGTGGGACAGGACCATATGGGAGCAGTACTTC
CASSPWDRTIWEQYF
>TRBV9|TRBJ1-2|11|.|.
TGTGCCAGCGGACAGAACTATGGCTACACCTTC
CASGQNYGYTF
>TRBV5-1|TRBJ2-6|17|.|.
TGCGCCAGCAGCTTGTGGGGCCGCAGCTCTGGGGCCAACGTCCTGACTTTC
CASSLWGRSSGANVLTF
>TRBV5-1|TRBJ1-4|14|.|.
TGCGCCAGCAGCCCCCGGGGGGACACTGAAAAACTGTTTTTT
CASSPRGDTEKLFF
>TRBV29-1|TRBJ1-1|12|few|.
TGCAGCGGAACTACAGGGTATACTGAAGCTTTCTTT
CSGTTGYTEAFF
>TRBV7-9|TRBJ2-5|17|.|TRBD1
TGTGCCAGCAGCTTAGGAGTAGCTCCAACAGGGGAAGAGACCCAGTACTTC
CASSLGVAPTGEETQYF
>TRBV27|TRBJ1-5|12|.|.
TGTGCCAGCATGGGGCCGATTGGGCCCCAGCATTTT
CASMGPIGPQHF
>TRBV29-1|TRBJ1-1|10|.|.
TGCAGCGCCAAAGCCACTGAAGCTTTCTTT
CSAKATEAFF
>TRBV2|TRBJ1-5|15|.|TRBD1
TGTGCCAGCAGGGTTGACAGGGCGCGCAATCAGCCCCAGCATTTT
CASRVDRARNQPQHF
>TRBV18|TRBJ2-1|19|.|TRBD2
TGTGCCAGCTCACCGACAGTTTCAAGCGGGAGGTACTCCTACAATGAGCAGTTCTTC
CASSPTVSSGRYSYNEQFF
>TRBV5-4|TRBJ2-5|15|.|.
TGTGCCAGCAGCGTCGGACTCGAATCGGCAGAGACCCAGTACTTC
CASSVGLESAETQYF
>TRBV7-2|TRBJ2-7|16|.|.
TGTGCCAGCAGCTTCCGATCCGGTCACCTCTCCTACGAGCAGTACTTC
CASSFRSGHLSYEQYF
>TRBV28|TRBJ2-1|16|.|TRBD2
TGTGCCAGCAGGGACGGACTAGCGGGAACCCACAATGAGCAGTTCTTC
CASRDGLAGTHNEQFF
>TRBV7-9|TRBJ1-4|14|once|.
TGTGCCAGCAGCTTAGGAGGTCTCGTCAATTCACTGTTTTTT
CASSLGGLVNSLFF
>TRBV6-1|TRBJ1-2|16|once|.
TGTGCCAGCAGTGAAGGTGTCAGGGCGGTGGGGTATGGCTACACCTTC
CASSEGVRAVGYGYTF
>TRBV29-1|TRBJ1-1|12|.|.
TGCAGCGTTGAAGGGGCGACAGGAGAAGCTTTCTTT
CSVEGATGEAFF
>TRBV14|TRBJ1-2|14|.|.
TGTGCCAGCAGCCAAGCAGGGGCGCGTTTTGGCTACACCTTC
CASSQAGARFGYTF
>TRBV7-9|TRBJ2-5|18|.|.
TGTGCCAGCAGCTTGAGCAGGGTAGTGGGAAGAACCCAAGAGACCCAGTACTTC
CASSLSRVVGRTQETQYF
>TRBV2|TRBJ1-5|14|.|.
TGTGCCAGCCGGCTAAAGACAGGAGATCAGCCCCAGCATTTT
CASRLKTGDQPQHF
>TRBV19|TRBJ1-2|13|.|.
TGTGCCAGTAGTATTTGGCAGGACTATGGCTACACCTTC
CASSIWQDYGYTF
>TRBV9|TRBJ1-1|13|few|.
TGTGCCAGCAGCGTAGCGGTTGCGCCTAAAGCTTTCTTT
CASSVAVAPKAFF